This T cell receptor beta chain was obtained from a study of Graves' ophthalmopathy and Graves' hyperthyroidism. Overall study results and limits: The model predicted progression of ophthalmopathy with a sensitivity of 60% to 71%, and its specificity was about 72%. The authors also found most expanded thyroid clonotypes above 0.001 frequency in blood.

The table lists this clonotype with many counts. Its antigen is still unknown. Establishment of the diagnosis relied upon clinical symptoms, serum thyroxine, TRAb, thyroid ultrasound and orbital computed tomography. The CDR3 runs 14 residues. The germline CDR1 and CDR2 sequences are SEHNR and FQNEAQ (reference sequence). Trimming took 1 base from V and 3 from J, leaving 10 bases between them. Amplified material comprised TCR beta CDR3 regions derived from RNA transcripts. The library came from an HTBI-primed first-round RT-PCR and a second-round multiplex PCR. TCRdb used MiXCR to reprocess the multiplex PCR reads, holding one entry per CDR3 protein. The sample lists a few hundred thousand distinct CDR3 sequences, around 20% occurring once.

The V and J genes are TRBV7-9 and TRBJ2-7, with D unresolved. This clonotype originated in a young woman with stable Graves' hyperthyroidism. Sequencing was performed on peripheral blood. The CDR3 coding sequence is TGTGCCAGCAGCTTAGAAGGTCCGGGCTACGAGCAGTACTTC. Translating gives CASSLEGPGYEQYF. The whole variable domain, filled in from reference TRBV7-9 and TRBJ2-7, reads DTGVSQNPRHKITKRGQNVTFRCDPISEHNRLYWYRQTLGQGPEFLTYFQNEAQLEKSRLLSDRFSAERPKGSFSTLEIQRTEQGDSAMYLCASSLEGPGYEQYFGPGTRLTVT.